The sequence of this TCR beta chain was determined in a study of memory CD4+ T cells and cytomegalovirus serostatus. Only in-frame clones appear in the TCRdb table, and some are missing; sequencing was by immunoSEQ multiplex PCR. Seen here are approximately 30,000 clones, around 76% observed once, and the top ten hold 0.6% to 0.65%. Single viable CD3+CD4+CD8-CD45RO+ cells were sorted as the memory CD4+ T cells. CD4+ T cells were isolated by positive magnetic selection. CDR3 length equals 15 residues. Trimming removed 7 bases at V and 4 bases at J, with 20 bases between. Germline V gene lookup returns CDR1 SGHNT and CDR2 YENEEA.

This receptor was taken from an adult in good health and CMV-seronegative. Some clones in this sample may be carry-over from other donors' samples. The chain recombines TRBV11-3 with TRBJ2-7; weak D call: TRBD2 (5 bases). Sequencing was performed on memory CD4+ T cells from blood. In nucleotides, the CDR3 is TGTGCCAGCACCCAACTGGCCCAGAGGACTTACGAGCAGTACTTC. The encoded protein is CASTQLAQRTYEQYF.